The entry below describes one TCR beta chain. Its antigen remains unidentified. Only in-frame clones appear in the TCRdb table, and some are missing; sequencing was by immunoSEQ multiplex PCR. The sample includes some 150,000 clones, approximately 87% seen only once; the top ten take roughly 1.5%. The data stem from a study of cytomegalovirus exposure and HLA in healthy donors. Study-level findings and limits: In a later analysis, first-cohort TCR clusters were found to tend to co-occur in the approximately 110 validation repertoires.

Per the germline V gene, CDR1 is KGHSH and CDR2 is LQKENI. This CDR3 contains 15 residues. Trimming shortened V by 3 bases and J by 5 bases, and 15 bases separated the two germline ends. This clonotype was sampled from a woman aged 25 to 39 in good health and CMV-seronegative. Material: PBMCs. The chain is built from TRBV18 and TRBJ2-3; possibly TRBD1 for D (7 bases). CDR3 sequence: CASSPEGARGDTQYF. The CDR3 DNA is TGTGCCAGCTCACCGGAGGGGGCGCGGGGAGATACGCAGTATTTT.